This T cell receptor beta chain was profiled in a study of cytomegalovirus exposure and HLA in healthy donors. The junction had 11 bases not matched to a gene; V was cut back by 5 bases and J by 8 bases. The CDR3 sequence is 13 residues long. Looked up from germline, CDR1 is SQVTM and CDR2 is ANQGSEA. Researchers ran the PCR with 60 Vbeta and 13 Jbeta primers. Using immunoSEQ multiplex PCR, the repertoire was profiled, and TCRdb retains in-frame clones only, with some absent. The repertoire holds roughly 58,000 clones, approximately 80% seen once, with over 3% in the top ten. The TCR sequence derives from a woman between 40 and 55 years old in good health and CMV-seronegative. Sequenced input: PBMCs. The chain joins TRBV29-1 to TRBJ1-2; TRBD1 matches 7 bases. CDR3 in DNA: TGCAGCGTTTCAGGGGGTAGGCCCTTAGGCTACACCTTC. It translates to CSVSGGRPLGYTF.